The 26 T cell receptor beta chains reported below all come from one sample, sequenced in a study of identical twins. MiXCR was run by TCRdb on the 5' RACE reads, yielding one entry per CDR3 protein. The sample yields 1.5 million to 2 million distinct CDR3 sequences, about 31% seen once. The sequenced sample was cord blood. These receptors all stem from a newborn girl in good health.

The chain couples TRBV20-1 to TRBJ2-7; maybe TRBD2 (6 bases). V dropped 0 bases and J dropped 2 bases, with 23 bases sitting between them. The CDR3 length is 18 residues. CDR1 is DFQATT and CDR2 is SNEGSKA in the germline V gene (reference sequence). The CDR3 sequence: CSARETPARGLPPYEQYF. DNA of the CDR3: TGCAGTGCTAGAGAGACCCCTGCCCGGGGACTCCCCCCCTACGAGCAGTACTTC.

The chain is built from TRBV20-1 and TRBJ1-5; TRBD1 matches 8 bases. The CDR3 runs 14 residues. The germline V gene encodes CDR1 DFQATT and CDR2 SNEGSKA (reference sequence). With 3 bases clipped from V and 2 bases from J, the junction kept 3 bases outside the gene matches. For the CDR3, the DNA is TGCAGTGCTAGGGACAGGGCCGGCAATCAGCCCCAGCATTTT. Translated: CSARDRAGNQPQHF.

This clonotype was picked up a small number of times. The chain links TRBV5-1 to TRBJ2-3; 16 bases fit TRBD2. The length of the CDR3 is 18 residues. V lost 0 bases and J lost 6; bases outside the gene matches: 7. Germline CDR1 SGHRS, CDR2 YFSETQ. The CDR3 sequence is CASSLVQGLAGGPDTQYF. The CDR3 DNA reads TGCGCCAGCAGCTTGGTACAGGGACTAGCGGGAGGGCCCGATACGCAGTATTTT.

In its sample, this clonotype was seen a few times. The chain combines TRBV6-6 with TRBJ1-1; 8 bases are a match to TRBD1. The CDR3 has 15 residues. CDR1 is MNHNY, CDR2 SVGAGI, per germline (reference sequence). Trimming removed 7 bases from V and 8 bases from J; junction bases left unmatched: 15. The CDR3 DNA reads TGTGCCAGCACCACACGTCAGGGGGCCGAGGGAGAAGCTTTCTTT. Amino acid sequence: CASTTRQGAEGEAFF.

The chain employs TRBV2 and TRBJ1-1, with D possibly TRBD1 on 5 matching bases. Germline CDR1 and CDR2: SNHLY and FYNNEI. There are 11 residues in the CDR3. CDR3: CATGANTEAFF. The DNA for the CDR3 is TGTGCTACCGGGGCGAACACTGAAGCTTTCTTT.

As for this clonotype: The junction differs from germline at one of its ends, possibly a read error. CDR3 sequence (DNA): TGTGCCAGCACCGGACTAGCGGGGGGGCTGTACAGTGAGCAGTTCTTC. As protein: CASTGLAGGLYSEQFF. V usage is TRBV4-2 and J usage is TRBJ2-1; 15 bases line up with TRBD2. The CDR3 length is 16 residues. Germline V CDR1 and CDR2: LGHNA, YNFKEQ.

This sequence joins TRBV5-1 and TRBJ2-3; tentatively, D is TRBD2 (6 bases). The CDR3 spans 16 residues. The germline V gene encodes CDR1 SGHRS and CDR2 YFSETQ. V lost 5 bases, J lost 1 base, and 17 bases lay in between. Written as DNA, the CDR3 is TGCGCCAGCAGTATTTGGGACTCAAGGCGCACAGATACGCAGTATTTT. It translates to CASSIWDSRRTDTQYF.

This clonotype was seen more than once but under ten times. The genes are TRBV3-1 and TRBJ2-4; D uncertain. Germline V gene data show CDR1 as LGHDT and CDR2 as YNNKEL (reference sequence). CDR3 length: 15 residues. Trimming pared 4 bases from V and 0 bases from J, leaving 10 bases between. The CDR3 loop is CASSPYVLAKNIQYF. CDR3 bases: TGTGCCAGCAGCCCGTACGTACTAGCCAAAAACATTCAGTACTTC.

This clonotype was detected a few times. The chain joins TRBV20-1 to TRBJ2-1; the match to TRBD2 covers 7 bases. Germline trimming cut 6 bases from V and 5 bases from J; bases unmatched to any gene: 22. Germline lookup yields CDR1 DFQATT and CDR2 SNEGSKA (reference sequence). CDR3 length: 18 amino acids. The DNA for the CDR3 is TGCAGTGCCTGCTCGGGAGGACGGGAGAAGGGGCTACACAATGAGCAGTTCTTC. This encodes CSACSGGREKGLHNEQFF.

This chain uses TRBV29-1 with TRBJ1-1; the match to TRBD1 covers 11 bases. The CDR3 is 16 amino acids. Germline CDR1 SQVTM, CDR2 ANQGSEA. The J segment lost 4 bases and the V segment lost 6 bases, leaving 13 bases of the junction unmatched. CDR3 coding DNA: TGCAGCGTCTCCCCAGGACAGGGGGCCCTGGGCACTGAAGCTTTCTTT. Translating it yields CSVSPGQGALGTEAFF.

Ten or more counts support this clonotype. J is TRBJ1-5 and V is TRBV5-1, with a weak D call TRBD1 (6 bases). This CDR3 has 15 residues. Germline CDR1 is SGHRS and CDR2 is YFSETQ. The germline V and J ends were trimmed by 0 bases and 3 bases, with 10 bases remaining between them. The CDR3 coding sequence is TGCGCCAGCAGCTTGGTGGCAGGGGCCAATCAGCCCCAGCATTTT. This gives the protein CASSLVAGANQPQHF. Combining the CDR3 with reference TRBV5-1 and TRBJ1-5 gives the whole variable domain KAGVTQTPRYLIKTRGQQVTLSCSPISGHRSVSWYQQTPGQGLQFLFEYFSETQRNKGNFPGRFSGRQFSNSRSEMNVSTLELGDSALYLCASSLVAGANQPQHFGDGTRLSIL.

This clonotype was counted only a few times. The CDR3 region is CSASAGFGYGYTF. The CDR3 bases are TGCAGTGCTAGTGCAGGGTTTGGCTATGGCTACACCTTC. The chain recombines TRBV20-1 with TRBJ1-2; tentatively, D is TRBD1 (5 bases). Germline V gene lookup returns CDR1 DFQATT and CDR2 SNEGSKA (reference sequence). CDR3 length: 13 residues. V shed 3 bases and J shed 4 bases, with 12 bases lying between them.

This chain connects TRBV20-1 to TRBJ2-4; D is perhaps TRBD1 (6 bases). Near its end, the DNA agrees better with TRBJ2-7, so the J call may be wrong. The CDR3 is made up of 13 amino acids. In germline, CDR1 is DFQATT, CDR2 SNEGSKA (reference sequence). CDR3 DNA sequence: TGCAGTGCTATCCGGGACACGGGATACGAGCAGTACTTC. This translates into CSAIRDTGYEQYF.

In this sample, this clonotype turned up a few times. V is TRBV29-1 and J is TRBJ2-3; D not certain. CDR1 and CDR2 from the germline V gene are SQVTM and ANQGSEA. CDR3 length: 8 residues. CDR3 sequence reads: CRKDTQYF. The CDR3 DNA reads as TGCAGAAAAGATACGCAGTATTTT.

This clonotype was seen a few times. The V and J genes are TRBV5-1 and TRBJ1-1; weak D call: TRBD1 (5 bases). The V end was cut by 0 bases, the J end by 5 bases, with 20 bases between. There are 17 residues in the CDR3. Germline CDR1 is SGHRS and CDR2 is YFSETQ. In nucleotides, the CDR3 is TGCGCCAGCAGCTTGGATCTAATCAGGGCACCTACTACTGAAGCTTTCTTT. It is translated as CASSLDLIRAPTTEAFF.

The V gene is TRBV6-6, the J gene TRBJ2-2; 8 nucleotides match TRBD1. CDR3 length equals 16 residues. The V and J ends lost 2 bases and 1 base, in that order; junction bases with no gene match: 3. Germline loops: CDR1 MNHNY, CDR2 SVGAGI (reference sequence). CDR3 DNA sequence: TGTGCCAGCAGTTACCTCGGACAGGGGAACACCGGGGAGCTGTTTTTT. Encoded protein: CASSYLGQGNTGELFF.

V and J are TRBV5-1 and TRBJ2-1; maybe TRBD2 (7 bases). Germline CDR1 is SGHRS and CDR2 is YFSETQ. Trimming pared 1 base from V and 6 bases from J, leaving 20 bases between. The CDR3 has 17 amino acids. The DNA of the CDR3 is TGCGCCAGCAGCTTGTTCGGGGGGCCATTCTTGTCCAATGAGCAGTTCTTC. Encoded protein: CASSLFGGPFLSNEQFF. Using reference TRBV5-1 and TRBJ2-1 for the parts outside the CDR3, the full variable domain is KAGVTQTPRYLIKTRGQQVTLSCSPISGHRSVSWYQQTPGQGLQFLFEYFSETQRNKGNFPGRFSGRQFSNSRSEMNVSTLELGDSALYLCASSLFGGPFLSNEQFFGPGTRLTVL.

Comments on this clonotype: At one end, the junction sequence differs from germline, possibly due to a read error. The genes are TRBV7-2 and TRBJ2-3, with a weak D call TRBD1 (6 bases). The CDR3 contains 14 residues. Germline V CDR1 and CDR2: SGHTA, FQGNSA. As DNA, the CDR3 is TGTGCCGGCAGCTTGGGGGCGTATACAGATACGCAGTATTTT. Translation gives CAGSLGAYTDTQYF.

A few counts support this clonotype. The chain couples TRBV7-9 to TRBJ1-2; D is possibly TRBD1 (5 bases). The CDR3 consists of 14 residues. V dropped 10 bases and J dropped 2 bases, with 17 bases sitting between them. Germline CDR1 SEHNR, CDR2 FQNEAQ (reference sequence). The CDR3, as DNA: TGTGCCATCAAAGGGCCGGGGCAAAACTATGGCTACACCTTC. Amino acid sequence: CAIKGPGQNYGYTF.

This rearrangement joins TRBV5-4 to TRBJ2-7; 10 positions match TRBD1. With V trimmed by 5 bases and J by 2 bases, 7 bases remained unmatched. Germline-derived CDR1 and CDR2 are SGHNT and YYREEE (reference sequence). This CDR3 has 15 amino acids. DNA of the CDR3: TGTGCCAGCAGACCTGGACAGGGGGTCGCCTACGAGCAGTACTTC. This gives the protein CASRPGQGVAYEQYF.

This clonotype was found a few times. The rearrangement joins TRBV20-1 to TRBJ2-1; 10 bases align to TRBD2. Germline assignment: CDR1 DFQATT and CDR2 SNEGSKA (reference sequence). J was trimmed by 5 bases and V by 0 bases; bases with no gene match: 1. CDR3 length: 14 amino acids. The CDR3 loop is CSAREGTSDNEQFF. The CDR3 region has the DNA TGCAGTGCTAGAGAAGGGACTAGCGACAATGAGCAGTTCTTC.

The chain uses TRBV4-1 and TRBJ2-4; 16 bases fit TRBD2. Germline lookup yields CDR1 MGHRA and CDR2 YSYEKL. V shed 3 bases, J shed 2 bases, and the junction held 10 bases outside the gene matches. The CDR3 is 20 amino acids. CDR3 loop: CASSHLIGTSGRGTKNIQYF. The CDR3 region has the DNA TGCGCCAGCAGCCACCTAATTGGGACTAGCGGGAGGGGAACCAAAAACATTCAGTACTTC.

This sequence joins TRBV20-1 and TRBJ2-1; the match to TRBD2 covers 11 bases. V shed 0 bases and J 0 bases; nucleotides not matched to a gene: 10. CDR3 length: 19 amino acids. Germline lookup yields CDR1 DFQATT and CDR2 SNEGSKA (reference sequence). The CDR3 region is CSARDPNSGGVSSYNEQFF. The CDR3 coding sequence is TGCAGTGCTAGAGATCCTAATAGCGGGGGGGTGAGCTCCTACAATGAGCAGTTCTTC.

Only a few counts were recorded for this clonotype. This sequence joins TRBV20-1 and TRBJ2-5, with a weak D call TRBD1 (6 bases). The CDR3 sequence is 14 residues long. The V end was cut by 6 bases, the J end by 1 base, with 15 bases between. CDR1 DFQATT and CDR2 SNEGSKA come from the germline V gene (reference sequence). CDR3 bases: TGCAGTGCCCCCCTTCGCAGGGGCCAAGAGACCCAGTACTTC. Protein sequence: CSAPLRRGQETQYF.

This rearrangement joins TRBV7-9 to TRBJ1-2; weak D call: TRBD1 (5 bases). CDR1 is SEHNR and CDR2 is FQNEAQ in the germline V gene (reference sequence). V shed 5 bases and J shed 4 bases, with 11 bases lying between them. The CDR3 extends over 13 amino acids. The CDR3 region is CASSTGALYGYTF. The DNA for the CDR3 is TGTGCCAGCAGCACAGGTGCCCTCTATGGCTACACCTTC.

This clonotype has at least ten counts. The rearrangement links TRBV3-1 to TRBJ1-2; D is undetermined. CDR1 and CDR2 from the germline V gene are LGHDT and YNNKEL (reference sequence). The CDR3 length is 13 residues. Trimming shortened V by 6 bases and J by 1 base, and 9 bases separated the two germline ends. In DNA form, the CDR3 reads TGTGCCAGCAGTCCTATGGTTAACTATGGCTACACCTTC. Translation gives CASSPMVNYGYTF.